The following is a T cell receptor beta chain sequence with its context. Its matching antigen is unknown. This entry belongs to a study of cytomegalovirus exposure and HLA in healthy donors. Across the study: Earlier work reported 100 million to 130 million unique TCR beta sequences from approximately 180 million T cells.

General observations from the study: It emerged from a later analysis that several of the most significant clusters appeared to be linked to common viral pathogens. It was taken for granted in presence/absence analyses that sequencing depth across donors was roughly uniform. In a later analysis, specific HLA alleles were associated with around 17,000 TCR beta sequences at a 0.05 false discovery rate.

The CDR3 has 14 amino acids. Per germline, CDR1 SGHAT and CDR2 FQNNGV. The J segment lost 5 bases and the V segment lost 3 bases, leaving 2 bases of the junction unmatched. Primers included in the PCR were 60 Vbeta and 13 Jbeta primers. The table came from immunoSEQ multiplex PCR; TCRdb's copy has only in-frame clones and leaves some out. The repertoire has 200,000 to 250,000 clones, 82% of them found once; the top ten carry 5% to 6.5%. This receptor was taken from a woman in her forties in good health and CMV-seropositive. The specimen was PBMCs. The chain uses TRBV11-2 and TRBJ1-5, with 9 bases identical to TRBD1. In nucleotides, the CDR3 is TGTGCCAGCAGCTTGGGACAGGGTTATCAGCCCCAGCATTTT. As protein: CASSLGQGYQPQHF. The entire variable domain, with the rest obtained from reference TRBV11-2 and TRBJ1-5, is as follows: EAGVAQSPRYKIIEKRQSVAFWCNPISGHATLYWYQQILGQGPKLLIQFQNNGVVDDSQLPKDRFSAERLKGVDSTLKIQPAKLEDSAVYLCASSLGQGYQPQHFGDGTRLSIL.